This passage covers 2 T cell receptor beta chains from one sample sequenced in a study of T cell responses to AZD1222 COVID-19 vaccine. The assay was immunoSEQ multiplex PCR, and TCRdb's table has in-frame clones only and misses some. Of 150,000 to 200,000 clones detected, 87% appear once; the ten largest clones hold about 2.8%. The sample consisted of peripheral blood, taken on day 0 of AZD1222 vaccination. These receptors originate from an adult in good health.

The chain couples TRBV4-2 to TRBJ2-1, with 8 bases that match TRBD2. J gave up 0 bases and V 0 bases, and 4 bases lay outside the gene matches. The CDR3 length is 17 residues. Germline values: CDR1 LGHNA, CDR2 YNFKEQ. In nucleotides, the CDR3 is TGTGCCAGCAGCCAAGAGTACGGGAGGGCCTCCTACAATGAGCAGTTCTTC. It is translated as CASSQEYGRASYNEQFF.

V is TRBV4-2 and J is TRBJ1-2, with TRBD1 as a possible D gene (5 bases). This CDR3 contains 15 residues. Per germline, CDR1 LGHNA and CDR2 YNFKEQ. Trimming removed 1 base from V and 1 base from J, with 10 bases in between. The CDR3 spells CASSQGRQGNYGYTF. In DNA form, the CDR3 reads TGTGCCAGCAGCCAAGGCCGTCAGGGTAACTATGGCTACACCTTC.